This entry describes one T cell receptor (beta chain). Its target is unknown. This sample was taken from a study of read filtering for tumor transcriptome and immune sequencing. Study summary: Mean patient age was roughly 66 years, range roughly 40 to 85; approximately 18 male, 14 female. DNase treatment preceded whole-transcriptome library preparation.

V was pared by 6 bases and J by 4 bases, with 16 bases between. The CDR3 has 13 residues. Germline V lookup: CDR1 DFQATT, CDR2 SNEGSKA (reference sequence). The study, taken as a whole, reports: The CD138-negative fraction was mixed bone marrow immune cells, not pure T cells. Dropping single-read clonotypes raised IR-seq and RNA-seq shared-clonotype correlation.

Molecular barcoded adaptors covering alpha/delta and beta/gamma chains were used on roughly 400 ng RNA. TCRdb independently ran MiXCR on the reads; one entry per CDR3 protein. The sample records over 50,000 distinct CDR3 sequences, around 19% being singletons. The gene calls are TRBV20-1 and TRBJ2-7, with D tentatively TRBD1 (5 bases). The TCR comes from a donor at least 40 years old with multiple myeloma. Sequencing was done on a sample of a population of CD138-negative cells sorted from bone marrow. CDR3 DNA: TGCAGTGCCGAAGCTGACAGACAGTACGAGCAGTACTTC. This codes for CSAEADRQYEQYF.